The clone carrying this T cell receptor (beta chain) was seen just once. The entry originates in a study of identical twins. One entry per CDR3 protein, called by TCRdb with MiXCR from the 5' RACE reads. Of approximately 190,000 distinct CDR3 sequences listed, more than 15% are singletons. Looked up from germline, CDR1 is LGHNA and CDR2 is YSLEER. Trimming removed 4 bases at V and 7 bases at J, with 20 bases between. The CDR3 loop spans 16 amino acids. This sample was shared with a second study, whose subject was T cells expressing NK-cell markers.

This chain joins TRBV4-3 and TRBJ2-1, with D possibly being TRBD1 or TRBD2 (6 bases each). The sequenced sample was CD8+ T cells sorted from blood. The TCR comes from a woman under 30 in good health. For the CDR3, the DNA is TGCGCCAGCAGCCGAACAAACAGGGCCCGGGGGAATGAGCAGTTCTTC. Amino acid sequence: CASSRTNRARGNEQFF.